Described below is a single T cell receptor beta chain sequence and its context. Antigen: not known. V was shortened by 3 bases and J by 1 base, with 3 bases between the two germline ends. The length of the CDR3 is 12 residues. Only in-frame clones appear in the TCRdb table, and some are missing; sequencing was by immunoSEQ multiplex PCR. The sample carries some 97,000 clones, approximately 87% recorded once. This entry comes from a study of T cell responses to AZD1222 COVID-19 vaccine. General study points: There were vaccine-associated CD4 TCRs across spike, dominant at 160-218 and 743-854. Clonal diversity was possibly underestimated, and the donors were mostly white British, with more females. Spike-specific TCR repertoires showed rising breadth and depth after two AZD1222 doses.

The specimen comprised peripheral blood, sampled on day 0 of AZD1222 vaccination. The receptor was isolated from an adult in good health. This rearrangement joins TRBV12-3 or TRBV12-4 to TRBJ2-5; D unresolved. The CDR3 spells CASSFTQETQYF. In DNA form, the CDR3 reads TGTGCCAGCAGTTTTACCCAAGAGACCCAGTACTTC.